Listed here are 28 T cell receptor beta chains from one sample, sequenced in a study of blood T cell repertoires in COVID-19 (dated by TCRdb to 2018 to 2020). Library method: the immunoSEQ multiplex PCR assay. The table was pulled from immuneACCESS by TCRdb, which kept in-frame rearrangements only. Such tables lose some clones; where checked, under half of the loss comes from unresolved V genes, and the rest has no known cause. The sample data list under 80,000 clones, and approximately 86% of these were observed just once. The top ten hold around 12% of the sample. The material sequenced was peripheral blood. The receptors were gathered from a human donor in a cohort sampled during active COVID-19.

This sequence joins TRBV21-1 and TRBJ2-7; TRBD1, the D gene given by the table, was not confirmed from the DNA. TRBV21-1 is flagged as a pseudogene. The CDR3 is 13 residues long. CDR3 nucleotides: TGTGCCAGCAGGAACAGGGGCCCCTACGAGCAGTACTTC. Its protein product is CASRNRGPYEQYF.

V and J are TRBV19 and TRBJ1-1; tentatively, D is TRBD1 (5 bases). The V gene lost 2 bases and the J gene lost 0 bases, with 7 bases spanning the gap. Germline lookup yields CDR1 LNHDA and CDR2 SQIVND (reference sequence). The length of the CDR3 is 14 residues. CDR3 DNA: TGTGCCAGTAGTATACAACAGGTGAACACTGAAGCTTTCTTT. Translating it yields CASSIQQVNTEAFF. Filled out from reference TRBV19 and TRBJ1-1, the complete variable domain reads DGGITQSPKYLFRKEGQNVTLSCEQNLNHDAMYWYRQDPGQGLRLIYYSQIVNDFQKGDIAEGYSVSREKKESFPLTVTSAQKNPTAFYLCASSIQQVNTEAFFGQGTRLTVV.

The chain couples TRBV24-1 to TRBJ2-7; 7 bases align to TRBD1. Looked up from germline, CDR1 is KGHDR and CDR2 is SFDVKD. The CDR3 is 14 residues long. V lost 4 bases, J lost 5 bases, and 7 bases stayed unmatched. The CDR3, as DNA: TGTGCCACCAGTGACAACGGGACAGTCCACGAGCAGTACTTC. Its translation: CATSDNGTVHEQYF.

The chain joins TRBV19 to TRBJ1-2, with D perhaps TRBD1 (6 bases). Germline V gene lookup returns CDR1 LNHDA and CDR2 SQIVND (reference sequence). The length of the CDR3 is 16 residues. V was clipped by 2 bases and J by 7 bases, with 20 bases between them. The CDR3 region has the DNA TGTGCCAGTAGTATACAACGAGGACAGCGAGGGGCTGGCTACACCTTC. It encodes CASSIQRGQRGAGYTF.

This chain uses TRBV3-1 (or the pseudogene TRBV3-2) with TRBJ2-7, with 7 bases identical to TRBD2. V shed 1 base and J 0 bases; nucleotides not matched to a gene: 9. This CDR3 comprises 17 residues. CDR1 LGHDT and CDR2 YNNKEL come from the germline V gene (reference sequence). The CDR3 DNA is TGTGCCAGCAGCCAAGGCGTCGGCGGGGGAATCTCCTACGAGCAGTACTTC. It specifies CASSQGVGGGISYEQYF.

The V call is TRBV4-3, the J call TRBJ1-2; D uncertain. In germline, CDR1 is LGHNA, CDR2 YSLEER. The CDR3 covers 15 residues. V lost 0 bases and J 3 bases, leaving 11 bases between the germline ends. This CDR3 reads CASSQDLTQDYGYTF. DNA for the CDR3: TGCGCCAGCAGCCAAGACTTAACCCAGGACTATGGCTACACCTTC.

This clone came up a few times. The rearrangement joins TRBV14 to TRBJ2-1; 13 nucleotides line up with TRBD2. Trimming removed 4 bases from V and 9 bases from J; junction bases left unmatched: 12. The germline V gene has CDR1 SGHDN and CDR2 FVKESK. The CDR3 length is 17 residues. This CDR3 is CASSLMTSGGTPREQFF. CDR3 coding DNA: TGTGCCAGCAGCCTAATGACTAGCGGGGGGACGCCTCGTGAGCAGTTCTTC.

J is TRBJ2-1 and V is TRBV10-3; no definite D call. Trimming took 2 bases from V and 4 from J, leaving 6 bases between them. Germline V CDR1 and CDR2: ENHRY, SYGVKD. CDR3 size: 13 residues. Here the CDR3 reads CAISEGQYNEQFF. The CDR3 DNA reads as TGTGCCATCAGTGAGGGCCAGTACAATGAGCAGTTCTTC.

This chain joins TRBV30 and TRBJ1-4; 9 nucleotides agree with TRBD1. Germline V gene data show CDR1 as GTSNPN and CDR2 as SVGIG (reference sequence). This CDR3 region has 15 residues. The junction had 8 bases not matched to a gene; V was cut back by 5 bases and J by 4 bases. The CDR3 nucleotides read TGTGCCTGGCTACCCCCGGGACAGGGTAATGAAAAACTGTTTTTT. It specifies CAWLPPGQGNEKLFF.

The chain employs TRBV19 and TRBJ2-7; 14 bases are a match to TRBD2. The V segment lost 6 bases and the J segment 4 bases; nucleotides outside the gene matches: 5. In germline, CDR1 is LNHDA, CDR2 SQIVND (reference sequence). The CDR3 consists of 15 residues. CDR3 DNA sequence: TGTGCCAGTAGCCAGACTAGCGGGGGGGCTTACGAGCAGTACTTC. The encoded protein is CASSQTSGGAYEQYF. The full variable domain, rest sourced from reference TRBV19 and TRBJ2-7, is DGGITQSPKYLFRKEGQNVTLSCEQNLNHDAMYWYRQDPGQGLRLIYYSQIVNDFQKGDIAEGYSVSREKKESFPLTVTSAQKNPTAFYLCASSQTSGGAYEQYFGPGTRLTVT.

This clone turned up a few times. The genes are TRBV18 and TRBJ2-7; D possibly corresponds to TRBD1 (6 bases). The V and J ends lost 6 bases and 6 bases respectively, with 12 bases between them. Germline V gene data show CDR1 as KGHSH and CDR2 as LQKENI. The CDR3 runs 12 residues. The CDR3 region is CASSQDRLEQYF. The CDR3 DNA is TGTGCCAGCTCTCAGGACAGACTCGAGCAGTACTTC.

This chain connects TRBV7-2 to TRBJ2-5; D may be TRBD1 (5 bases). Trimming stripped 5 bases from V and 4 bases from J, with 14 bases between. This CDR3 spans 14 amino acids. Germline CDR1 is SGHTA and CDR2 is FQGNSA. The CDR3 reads CASSLNGQGETQYF. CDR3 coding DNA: TGTGCCAGCAGCCTCAACGGGCAGGGAGAGACCCAGTACTTC.

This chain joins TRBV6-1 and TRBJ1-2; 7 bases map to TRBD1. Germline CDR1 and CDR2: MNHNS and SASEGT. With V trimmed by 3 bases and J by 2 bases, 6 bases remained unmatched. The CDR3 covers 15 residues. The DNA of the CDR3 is TGTGCCAGCAGTGACCGGACAGGACCCAACTATGGCTACACCTTC. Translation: CASSDRTGPNYGYTF.

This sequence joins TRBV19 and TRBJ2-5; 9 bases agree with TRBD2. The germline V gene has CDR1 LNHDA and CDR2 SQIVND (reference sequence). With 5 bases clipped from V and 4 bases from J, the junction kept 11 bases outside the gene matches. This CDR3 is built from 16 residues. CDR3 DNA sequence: TGTGCCAGTAGTCGTCGCGGGGGGGCACTGGGAGAGACCCAGTACTTC. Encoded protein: CASSRRGGALGETQYF.

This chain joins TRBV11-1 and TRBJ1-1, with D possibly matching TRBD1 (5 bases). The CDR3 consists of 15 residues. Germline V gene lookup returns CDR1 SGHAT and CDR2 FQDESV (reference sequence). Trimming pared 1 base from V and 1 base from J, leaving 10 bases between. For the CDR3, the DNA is TGTGCCAGCAGCTTAGTTCCAGGGAAGAACACTGAAGCTTTCTTT. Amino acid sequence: CASSLVPGKNTEAFF.

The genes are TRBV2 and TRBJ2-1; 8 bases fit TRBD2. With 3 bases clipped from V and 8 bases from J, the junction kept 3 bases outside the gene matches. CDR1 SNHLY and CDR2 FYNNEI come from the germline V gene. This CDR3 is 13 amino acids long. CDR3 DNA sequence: TGTGCCAGCAGTGACGGGGGGGCGGATGAGCAGTTCTTC. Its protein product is CASSDGGADEQFF. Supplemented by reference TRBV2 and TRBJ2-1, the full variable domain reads EPEVTQTPSHQVTQMGQEVILRCVPISNHLYFYWYRQILGQKVEFLVSFYNNEISEKSEIFDDQFSVERPDGSNFTLKIRSTKLEDSAMYFCASSDGGADEQFFGPGTRLTVL.

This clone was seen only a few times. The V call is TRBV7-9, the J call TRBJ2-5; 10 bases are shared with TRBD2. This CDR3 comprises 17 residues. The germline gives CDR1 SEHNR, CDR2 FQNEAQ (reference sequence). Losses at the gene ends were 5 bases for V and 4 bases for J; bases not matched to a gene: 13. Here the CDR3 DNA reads TGTGCCAGCAGCCCAAGGGCTAGCGGGGGAAGGCGAGAGACCCAGTACTTC. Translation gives CASSPRASGGRRETQYF. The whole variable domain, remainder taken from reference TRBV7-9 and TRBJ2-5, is DTGVSQNPRHKITKRGQNVTFRCDPISEHNRLYWYRQTLGQGPEFLTYFQNEAQLEKSRLLSDRFSAERPKGSFSTLEIQRTEQGDSAMYLCASSPRASGGRRETQYFGPGTRLLVL.

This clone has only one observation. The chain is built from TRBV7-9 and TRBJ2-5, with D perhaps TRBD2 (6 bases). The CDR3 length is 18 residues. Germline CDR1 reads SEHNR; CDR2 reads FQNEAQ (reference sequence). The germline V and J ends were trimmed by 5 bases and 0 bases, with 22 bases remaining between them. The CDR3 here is CASSRPRRRDLDQETQYF. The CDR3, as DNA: TGTGCCAGCAGCCGCCCGCGACGCCGGGACTTGGACCAAGAGACCCAGTACTTC.

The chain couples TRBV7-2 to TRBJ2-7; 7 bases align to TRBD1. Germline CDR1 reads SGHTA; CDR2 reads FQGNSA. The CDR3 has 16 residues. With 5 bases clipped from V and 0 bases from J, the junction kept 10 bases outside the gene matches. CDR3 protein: CASSNRQGSSSYEQYF. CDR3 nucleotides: TGTGCCAGCAGCAACCGACAGGGATCAAGCTCCTACGAGCAGTACTTC.

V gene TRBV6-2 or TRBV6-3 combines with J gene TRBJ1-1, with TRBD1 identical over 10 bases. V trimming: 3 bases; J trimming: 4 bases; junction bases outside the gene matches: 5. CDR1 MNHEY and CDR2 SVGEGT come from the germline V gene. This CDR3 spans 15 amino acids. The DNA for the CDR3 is TGTGCCAGCAGTTATGGGGACAGGGGCCTCACTGAAGCTTTCTTT. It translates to CASSYGDRGLTEAFF.

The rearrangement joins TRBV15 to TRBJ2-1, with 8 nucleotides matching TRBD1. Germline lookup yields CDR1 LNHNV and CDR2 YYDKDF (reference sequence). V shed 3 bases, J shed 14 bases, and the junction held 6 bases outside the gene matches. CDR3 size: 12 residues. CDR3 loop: CATSSLGQGEFF. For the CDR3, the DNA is TGTGCCACCAGCAGTCTCGGACAGGGTGAGTTCTTC.

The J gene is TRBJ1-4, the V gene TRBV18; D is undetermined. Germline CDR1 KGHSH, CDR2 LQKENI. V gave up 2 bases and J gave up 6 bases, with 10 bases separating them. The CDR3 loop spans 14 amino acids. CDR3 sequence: CASSPLGRDEKLFF. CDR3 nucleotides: TGTGCCAGCTCACCATTAGGGAGGGATGAAAAACTGTTTTTT.

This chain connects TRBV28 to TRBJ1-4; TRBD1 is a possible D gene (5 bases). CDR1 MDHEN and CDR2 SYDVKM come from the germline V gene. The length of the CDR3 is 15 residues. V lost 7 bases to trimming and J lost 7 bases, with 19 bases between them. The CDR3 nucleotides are TGTGCCAGCATCGCGTCGGAGTCCGGGGGTGAAAAACTGTTTTTT. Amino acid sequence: CASIASESGGEKLFF.

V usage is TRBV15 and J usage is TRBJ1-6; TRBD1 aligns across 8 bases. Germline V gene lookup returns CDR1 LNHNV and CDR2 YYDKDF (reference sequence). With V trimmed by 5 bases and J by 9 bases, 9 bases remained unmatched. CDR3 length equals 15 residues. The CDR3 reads CATSGGQGGSSPLHF. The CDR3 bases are TGTGCCACCAGCGGCGGACAGGGTGGGAGTTCACCCCTCCACTTT.

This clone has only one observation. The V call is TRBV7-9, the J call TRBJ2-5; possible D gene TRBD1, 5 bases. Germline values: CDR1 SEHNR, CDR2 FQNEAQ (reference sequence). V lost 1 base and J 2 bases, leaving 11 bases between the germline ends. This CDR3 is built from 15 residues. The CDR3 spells CASSLGDHRQETQYF. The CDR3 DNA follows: TGTGCCAGCAGCTTAGGCGACCACAGGCAAGAGACCCAGTACTTC.

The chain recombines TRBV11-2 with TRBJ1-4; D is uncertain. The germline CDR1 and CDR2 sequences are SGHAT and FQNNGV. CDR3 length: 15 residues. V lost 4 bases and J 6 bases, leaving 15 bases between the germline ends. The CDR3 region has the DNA TGTGCCAGCAGCTCCGTCCTAAACCCGGATGAAAAACTGTTTTTT. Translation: CASSSVLNPDEKLFF.

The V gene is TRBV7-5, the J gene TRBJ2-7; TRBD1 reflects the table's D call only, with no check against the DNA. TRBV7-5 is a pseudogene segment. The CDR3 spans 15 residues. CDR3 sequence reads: CVRSSDRVVLYEQYF. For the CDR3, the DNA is TGTGTCAGAAGCTCTGACAGGGTCGTCCTTTACGAGCAGTACTTC.

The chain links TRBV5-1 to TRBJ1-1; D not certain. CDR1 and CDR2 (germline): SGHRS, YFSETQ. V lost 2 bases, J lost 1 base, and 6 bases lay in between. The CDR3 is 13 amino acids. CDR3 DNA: TGCGCCAGCAGCTTCGGCGGGAACACTGAAGCTTTCTTT. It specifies CASSFGGNTEAFF.